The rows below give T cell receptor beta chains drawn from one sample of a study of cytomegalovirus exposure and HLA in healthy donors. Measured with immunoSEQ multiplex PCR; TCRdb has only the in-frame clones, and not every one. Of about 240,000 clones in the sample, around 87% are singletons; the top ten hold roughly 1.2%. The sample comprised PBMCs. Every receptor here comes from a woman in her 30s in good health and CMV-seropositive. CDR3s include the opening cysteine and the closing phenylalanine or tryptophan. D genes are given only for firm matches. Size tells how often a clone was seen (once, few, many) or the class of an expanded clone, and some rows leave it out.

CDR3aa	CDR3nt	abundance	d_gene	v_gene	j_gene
CSVISPPTNEKLFF	TGCAGCGTTATTAGCCCTCCAACTAATGAAAAACTGTTTTTT	-	-	TRBV29-1	TRBJ1-4
CSAKTSGNTGELFF	TGCAGCGCAAAAACTAGCGGGAACACCGGGGAGCTGTTTTTT	few	TRBD2	TRBV29-1	TRBJ2-2
CASREPYAYSNQPQHF	TGTGCCAGCCGTGAGCCATACGCGTATAGCAATCAGCCCCAGCATTTT	-	-	TRBV28	TRBJ1-5
CASSVDPWQTTNEKLFF	TGTGCCAGCAGCGTAGACCCTTGGCAGACAACTAATGAAAAACTGTTTTTT	-	-	TRBV9	TRBJ1-4
CASSKHIPGGGTGGNEQFF	TGTGCCAGCTCCAAGCACATTCCGGGAGGCGGGACAGGCGGTAATGAGCAGTTCTTC	-	-	TRBV21-1	TRBJ2-1
CASSEGVGSFYEQYF	TGTGCCAGCAGTGAAGGTGTCGGGAGTTTCTACGAGCAGTACTTC	-	-	TRBV6-1	TRBJ2-7
CASTVLETQYF	TGTGCCAGTACAGTACTAGAGACCCAGTACTTC	-	-	TRBV25-1	TRBJ2-5
CASSLGGSTDTQYF	TGTGCCAGCAGTTTAGGGGGGAGCACAGATACGCAGTATTTT	once	-	TRBV27	TRBJ2-3
CASSFSGTSGRVYEQYF	TGTGCCAGCAGTTTTTCCGGGACTAGCGGGAGAGTCTACGAGCAGTACTTC	-	TRBD2	TRBV28	TRBJ2-7
CASKGGPLNYGYTF	TGTGCCAGCAAAGGAGGACCTCTTAACTATGGCTACACCTTC	-	-	TRBV27	TRBJ1-2